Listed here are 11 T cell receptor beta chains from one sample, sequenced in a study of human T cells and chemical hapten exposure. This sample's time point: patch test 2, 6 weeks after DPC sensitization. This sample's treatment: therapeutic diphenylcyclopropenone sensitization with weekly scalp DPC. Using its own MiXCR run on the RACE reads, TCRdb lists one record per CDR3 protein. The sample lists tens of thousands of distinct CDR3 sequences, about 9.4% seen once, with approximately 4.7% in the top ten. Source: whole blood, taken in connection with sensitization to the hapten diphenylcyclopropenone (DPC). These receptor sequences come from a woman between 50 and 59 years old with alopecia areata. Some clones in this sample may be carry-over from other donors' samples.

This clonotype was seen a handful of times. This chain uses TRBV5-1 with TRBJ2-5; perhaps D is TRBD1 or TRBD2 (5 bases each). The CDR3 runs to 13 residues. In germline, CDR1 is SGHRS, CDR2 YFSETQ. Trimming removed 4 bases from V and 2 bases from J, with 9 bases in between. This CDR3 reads CASSRGGQETQYF. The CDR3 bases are TGCGCCAGCAGCAGGGGCGGGCAAGAGACCCAGTACTTC. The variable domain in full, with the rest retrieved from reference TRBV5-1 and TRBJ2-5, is KAGVTQTPRYLIKTRGQQVTLSCSPISGHRSVSWYQQTPGQGLQFLFEYFSETQRNKGNFPGRFSGRQFSNSRSEMNVSTLELGDSALYLCASSRGGQETQYFGPGTRLLVL.

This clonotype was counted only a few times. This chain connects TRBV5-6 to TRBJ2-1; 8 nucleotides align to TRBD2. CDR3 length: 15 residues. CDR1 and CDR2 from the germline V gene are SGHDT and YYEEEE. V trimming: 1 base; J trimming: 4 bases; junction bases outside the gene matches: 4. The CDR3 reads CASSLLLAAYNEQFF. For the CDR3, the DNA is TGTGCCAGCAGCTTGTTACTAGCGGCATACAATGAGCAGTTCTTC.

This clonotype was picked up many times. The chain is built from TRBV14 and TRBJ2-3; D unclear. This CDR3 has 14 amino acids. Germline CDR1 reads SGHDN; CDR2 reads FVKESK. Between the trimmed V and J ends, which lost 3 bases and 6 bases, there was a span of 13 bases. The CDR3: CASSQLVLSDTQYF. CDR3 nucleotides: TGTGCCAGCAGCCAGCTAGTCTTGTCCGATACGCAGTATTTT.

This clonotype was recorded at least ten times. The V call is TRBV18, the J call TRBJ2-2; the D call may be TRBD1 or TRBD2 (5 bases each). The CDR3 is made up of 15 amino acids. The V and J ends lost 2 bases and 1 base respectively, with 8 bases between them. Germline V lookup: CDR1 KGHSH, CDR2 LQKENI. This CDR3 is CASSPWDGNTGELFF. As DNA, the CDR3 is TGTGCCAGCTCACCATGGGACGGGAACACCGGGGAGCTGTTTTTT.

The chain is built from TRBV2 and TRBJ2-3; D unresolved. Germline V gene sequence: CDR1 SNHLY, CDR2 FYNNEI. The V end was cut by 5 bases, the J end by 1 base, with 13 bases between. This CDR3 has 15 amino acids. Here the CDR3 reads CASSWNRPGTDTQYF. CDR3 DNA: TGTGCCAGCAGTTGGAACCGGCCCGGCACAGATACGCAGTATTTT.

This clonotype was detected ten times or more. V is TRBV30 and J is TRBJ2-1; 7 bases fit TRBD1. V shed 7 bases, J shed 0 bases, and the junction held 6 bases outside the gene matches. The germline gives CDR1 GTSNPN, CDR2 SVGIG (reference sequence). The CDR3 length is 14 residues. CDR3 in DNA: TGTGCCTTTTTACGACAGGGCTCCTACAATGAGCAGTTCTTC. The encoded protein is CAFLRQGSYNEQFF.

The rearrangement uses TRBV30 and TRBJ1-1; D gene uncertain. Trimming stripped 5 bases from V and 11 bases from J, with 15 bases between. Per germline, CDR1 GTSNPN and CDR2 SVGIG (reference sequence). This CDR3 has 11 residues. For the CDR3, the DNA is TGTGCCTGGGCGACTTCAACACTGGCTTTCTTT. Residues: CAWATSTLAFF. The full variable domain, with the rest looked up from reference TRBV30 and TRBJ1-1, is SQTIHQWPATLVQPVGSPLSLECTVEGTSNPNLYWYRQAAGRGLQLLFYSVGIGQISSEVPQNLSASRPQDRQFILSSKKLLLSDSGFYLCAWATSTLAFFGQGTRLTVV.

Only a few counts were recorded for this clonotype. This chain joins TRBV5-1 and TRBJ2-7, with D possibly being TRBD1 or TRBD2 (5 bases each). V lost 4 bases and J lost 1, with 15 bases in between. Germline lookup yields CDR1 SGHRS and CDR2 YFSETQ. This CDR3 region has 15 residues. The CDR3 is CASSGGRGASYEQYF. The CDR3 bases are TGCGCCAGCAGCGGCGGACGGGGCGCTTCCTACGAGCAGTACTTC.

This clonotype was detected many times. DNA of the CDR3: TGTGCCAGCAGTTACTCGGCTACCCAGCAGTTCTTC. Its protein product is CASSYSATQQFF. This sequence joins TRBV6-2 or TRBV6-3 and TRBJ2-1; no reliable D call. V was shortened by 0 bases and J by 11 bases, with 8 bases between the two germline ends. The germline V gene encodes CDR1 MNHEY and CDR2 SVGEGT. This CDR3 region has 12 residues.

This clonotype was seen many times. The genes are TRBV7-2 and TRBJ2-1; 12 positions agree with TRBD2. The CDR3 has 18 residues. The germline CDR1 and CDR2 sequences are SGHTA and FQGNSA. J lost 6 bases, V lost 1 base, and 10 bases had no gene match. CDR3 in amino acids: CASSLGLAGVLGGNEQFF. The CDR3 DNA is TGTGCCAGCAGCTTAGGACTAGCGGGAGTACTCGGGGGCAATGAGCAGTTCTTC.

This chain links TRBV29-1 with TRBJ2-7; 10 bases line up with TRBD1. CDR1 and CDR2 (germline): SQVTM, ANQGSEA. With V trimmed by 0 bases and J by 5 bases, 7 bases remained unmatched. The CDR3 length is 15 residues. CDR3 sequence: CSVEDGRDRGHEQYF. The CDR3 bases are TGCAGCGTTGAAGATGGTCGGGACAGGGGCCACGAGCAGTACTTC.